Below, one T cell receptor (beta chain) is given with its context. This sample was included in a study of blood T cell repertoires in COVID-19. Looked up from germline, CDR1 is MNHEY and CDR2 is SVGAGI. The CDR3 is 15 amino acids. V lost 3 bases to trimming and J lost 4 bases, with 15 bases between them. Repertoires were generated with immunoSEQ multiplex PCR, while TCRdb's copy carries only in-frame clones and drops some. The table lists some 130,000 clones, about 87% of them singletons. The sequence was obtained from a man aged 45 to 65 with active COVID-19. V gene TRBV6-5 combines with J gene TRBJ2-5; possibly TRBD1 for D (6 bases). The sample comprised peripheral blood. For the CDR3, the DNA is TGTGCCAGCAGTTATACCCCGCAGGGGCCAGAGACCCAGTACTTC. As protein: CASSYTPQGPETQYF.